This TCR beta chain was recorded in a study of cytotoxic CD8 clonotypes in ibrutinib-treated CLL. Study outcomes and limitations: Before falling back toward baseline at progression, clonality had risen at the time of ibrutinib response. At baseline, clonality was higher than in age-matched healthy donors and correlated with CD8+ counts.

Here immunoSEQ multiplex PCR was the method, and the copy in TCRdb shows in-frame clones only, minus some. The sample has roughly 180,000 clones; under 85% are singletons. The V end lost 4 bases, the J end lost 0 bases, and 11 bases lay between the germline ends. Germline V CDR1 and CDR2: SGHRS, YFSETQ. The CDR3 is 15 amino acids. This clone was recorded at least ten times. Its antigen is currently unknown. This sequence joins TRBV5-1 and TRBJ1-3; D not resolved. The TCR was taken from a human donor with chronic lymphocytic leukemia. This material consisted of PBMCs, taken after 24 months of ibrutinib treatment. This chain's CDR3 is CASSSDAGSGNTIYF. CDR3 nucleotides: TGCGCCAGCAGCAGCGACGCGGGCTCTGGAAACACCATATATTTT.